One and the same sample provided the 27 T cell receptor beta chains below, sequenced in a study of patients and donors after allogeneic stem cell transplantation. TCRdb independently ran MiXCR on the RT-PCR reads; one entry per CDR3 protein. The sample carries hundreds of thousands of distinct CDR3 sequences, approximately 16% recorded once. Sequences were obtained from blood, either unsorted or a sorted T cell fraction (not recorded which). Receptor source: a human donor who was either an allogeneic HSCT recipient or a stem cell or donor lymphocyte infusion donor (not recorded which). It is not recorded whose cells these are; they may come from a transplant donor.

This clonotype was seen a handful of times. The chain is built from TRBV6-1 and TRBJ1-1; D possibly corresponds to TRBD1 (6 bases). This CDR3 is 14 amino acids long. Germline V CDR1 and CDR2: MNHNS, SASEGT. Trimming shortened V by 6 bases and J by 1 base, and 12 bases separated the two germline ends. The CDR3 region has the DNA TGTGCCAGCAGGCCCAAGGGGGGGAACACTGAAGCTTTCTTT. It codes for CASRPKGGNTEAFF.

CDR3 region: CASSQERDFLYEQYF. CDR3 nucleotide sequence: TGTGCCAGCAGCCAAGAAAGGGACTTTCTGTACGAGCAGTACTTC. This chain joins TRBV3-1 and TRBJ2-7, with D perhaps matching TRBD2 (6 bases). The CDR3 is 15 residues long. Per the germline V gene, CDR1 is LGHDT and CDR2 is YNNKEL (reference sequence). Trimming took 0 bases from V and 4 from J, leaving 13 bases between them.

The chain joins TRBV2 to TRBJ2-7; the match to TRBD1 covers 7 bases. Per germline, CDR1 SNHLY and CDR2 FYNNEI. V lost 5 bases to trimming and J lost 6 bases; unmatched junction nucleotides: 10. The CDR3 is 14 residues long. CDR3 nucleotide sequence: TGTGCCAGCAGTCTTGTCGAGGGGGCGGGCGAGCAGTACTTC. Its translation: CASSLVEGAGEQYF.

This clonotype appeared a few times. The chain uses TRBV5-1 and TRBJ1-3; unclear D gene. CDR3 length: 12 amino acids. The germline gives CDR1 SGHRS, CDR2 YFSETQ. Trimming stripped 4 bases from V and 2 bases from J, with 4 bases between. The CDR3 region is CASSEPGNTIYF. CDR3 bases: TGCGCCAGCAGCGAACCTGGAAACACCATATATTTT.

V is TRBV9 and J is TRBJ2-1, with 8 bases that match TRBD1. The CDR3 length is 15 residues. J lost 2 bases, V lost 4 bases, and 5 bases had no gene match. Per germline, CDR1 SGDLS and CDR2 YYNGEE. The chain's CDR3 is CASSQDREAYNEQFF. The CDR3 DNA reads TGTGCCAGCAGCCAGGACAGGGAGGCCTACAATGAGCAGTTCTTC. The variable domain in full, with the rest retrieved from reference TRBV9 and TRBJ2-1, is DSGVTQTPKHLITATGQRVTLRCSPRSGDLSVYWYQQSLDQGLQFLIQYYNGEERAKGNILERFSAQQFPDLHSELNLSSLELGDSALYFCASSQDREAYNEQFFGPGTRLTVL.

There are many counts of this clonotype. The chain carries TRBV4-2 and TRBJ2-3; D may correspond to TRBD1 or TRBD2 (5 bases each). This CDR3 region has 18 residues. Trimming cost V 0 bases and J 1 base, with 17 bases left between them. Germline assignment: CDR1 LGHNA and CDR2 YNFKEQ. The CDR3 here is CASSQEGLTGLRTDTQYF. The CDR3 nucleotides read TGTGCCAGCAGCCAAGAGGGGTTAACGGGGCTCCGCACAGATACGCAGTATTTT.

This clonotype was picked up a small number of times. The CDR3 sequence: CASKGKTNEKLFF. CDR3 bases: TGTGCCAGCAAAGGGAAGACTAATGAAAAACTGTTTTTT. This rearrangement joins TRBV27 to TRBJ1-4; D unclear. The CDR3 spans 13 residues. Germline-derived CDR1 and CDR2 are MNHEY and SMNVEV (reference sequence). The V and J ends lost 7 bases and 2 bases respectively, with 8 bases between them.

V usage is TRBV7-8 and J usage is TRBJ2-1, with D possibly being TRBD2 (6 bases). V dropped 0 bases and J dropped 6 bases, with 12 bases sitting between them. Germline V gene sequence: CDR1 SGHVS, CDR2 FQNEAQ. The CDR3 covers 15 residues. The chain's CDR3 is CASSLASRGANEQFF. CDR3 in DNA: TGTGCCAGCAGCTTAGCCTCGCGGGGAGCCAATGAGCAGTTCTTC. The full variable domain, its missing parts supplied by reference TRBV7-8 and TRBJ2-1, is GAGVSQSPRYKVAKRGQDVALRCDPISGHVSLFWYQQALGQGPEFLTYFQNEAQLDKSGLPSDRFFAERPEGSVSTLKIQRTQQEDSAVYLCASSLASRGANEQFFGPGTRLTVL.

The sample holds a few counts of this clonotype. A read error may produce the germline difference seen at one junction end. This sequence joins TRBV20-1 and TRBJ2-1; possibly TRBD1 for D (6 bases). CDR3 length: 11 residues. Germline V CDR1 and CDR2: DFQATT, SNEGSKA (reference sequence). The CDR3 coding sequence is TGCAGTGCCGACCTGACAGGCCCCGGGATCTTC. It translates to CSADLTGPGIF.

This clonotype showed up many times. V gene TRBV12-3 or TRBV12-4 combines with J gene TRBJ2-2; D gene unclear. The germline V and J ends were trimmed by 3 bases and 6 bases, with 5 bases remaining between them. The CDR3 has 12 residues. Here the CDR3 reads CASSLKPGELFF. The CDR3 DNA reads as TGTGCCAGCAGTTTGAAGCCCGGGGAGCTGTTTTTT.

The chain couples TRBV24-1 to TRBJ1-5; tentatively, D is TRBD1 (6 bases). The ends were cut back, 2 bases at V and 5 bases at J, with 18 bases in the middle. The CDR3 extends over 17 amino acids. Germline V gene sequence: CDR1 KGHDR, CDR2 SFDVKD. The CDR3 DNA reads TGTGCCACCAGTGATTCGGGAATCATAGGGGGTGATCAGCCCCAGCATTTT. It encodes CATSDSGIIGGDQPQHF.

V and J are TRBV5-6 and TRBJ1-2, with D possibly being TRBD1 (5 bases). Germline V gives CDR1 SGHDT, CDR2 YYEEEE. The V and J ends lost 2 bases and 6 bases respectively, with 14 bases between them. The CDR3 runs 14 residues. The CDR3 DNA reads TGTGCCAGCAGCTTCGGGGGGATTACGGATGGCTACACCTTC. It translates to CASSFGGITDGYTF.

This clonotype has a count of ten or more. V and J are TRBV11-2 and TRBJ2-1; perhaps TRBD2 as D (6 bases). CDR1 is SGHAT, CDR2 FQNNGV, per germline. Trimming removed 2 bases at V and 4 bases at J, with 12 bases between. The CDR3 consists of 15 residues. The CDR3 loop reads CASSLSWTTYNEQFF. CDR3 coding DNA: TGTGCCAGCAGCTTATCGTGGACTACTTACAATGAGCAGTTCTTC.

The chain carries TRBV5-1 and TRBJ2-7; D remains unclear. The germline V and J ends were trimmed by 0 bases and 5 bases, with 6 bases remaining between them. This CDR3 contains 12 residues. The germline V gene encodes CDR1 SGHRS and CDR2 YFSETQ. CDR3 coding DNA: TGCGCCAGCAGCTTGGGGACGGACGAGCAGTACTTC. This encodes CASSLGTDEQYF.

This clonotype was observed at least ten times. The chain carries TRBV5-1 and TRBJ2-3; 9 bases fit TRBD2. The junction had 7 bases not matched to a gene; V was cut back by 4 bases and J by 1 base. CDR1 is SGHRS, CDR2 YFSETQ, per germline. The CDR3 loop spans 16 amino acids. The CDR3 DNA reads as TGCGCCAGCAGCATAAAGACTAGCGGTGGCACAGATACGCAGTATTTT. Its protein product is CASSIKTSGGTDTQYF.

This clonotype was observed a few times. This chain connects TRBV29-1 to TRBJ2-6; D unclear. The V gene's germline CDR1 is SQVTM and CDR2 ANQGSEA. Trimming removed 5 bases at V and 1 base at J, with 3 bases between. This CDR3 comprises 12 residues. CDR3 sequence (DNA): TGCAGCGTTTGGTCTGGGGCCAACGTCCTGACTTTC. This gives the protein CSVWSGANVLTF.

This clonotype was seen a handful of times. CDR3 region: CASSLIEVNEQFF. CDR3 bases: TGTGCCAGCAGCCTTATAGAGGTAAATGAGCAGTTCTTC. This sequence joins TRBV3-1 and TRBJ2-1; D not certain. The CDR3 length is 13 residues. Germline V gene data show CDR1 as LGHDT and CDR2 as YNNKEL (reference sequence). V was shortened by 4 bases and J by 7 bases, with 11 bases between the two germline ends.

The chain links TRBV20-1 to TRBJ2-1; possibly TRBD1 for D (6 bases). The length of the CDR3 is 13 residues. Germline V gene sequence: CDR1 DFQATT, CDR2 SNEGSKA (reference sequence). The V end lost 1 base, the J end lost 4 bases, and 8 bases lay between the germline ends. CDR3 bases: TGCAGTGCTAGAGCGGACAGTTACAATGAGCAGTTCTTC. It translates to CSARADSYNEQFF.

J is TRBJ1-1 and V is TRBV2, with D hard to call. CDR3 size: 13 residues. Germline CDR1 is SNHLY and CDR2 is FYNNEI. Trimming removed 11 bases at V and 0 bases at J, with 13 bases between. CDR3 DNA sequence: TGTGCCGCTAAATCAGCCATGAACACTGAAGCTTTCTTT. It translates to CAAKSAMNTEAFF.

This clonotype showed up many times. The rearrangement uses TRBV12-3 or TRBV12-4 and TRBJ2-7; D might be TRBD2 (6 bases). The CDR3 contains 13 residues. V was clipped by 3 bases and J by 6 bases, with 12 bases between them. CDR3 sequence (DNA): TGTGCCAGCAGTTTGGAGGGAAGGGGCGAGCAGTACTTC. Its protein product is CASSLEGRGEQYF.

V usage is TRBV19 and J usage is TRBJ2-7; 10 bases are shared with TRBD1. V was pared by 6 bases and J by 2 bases, with 10 bases of the junction left unmatched. CDR1 is LNHDA, CDR2 SQIVND, per germline (reference sequence). The CDR3 has 16 residues. CDR3 nucleotide sequence: TGTGCCAGTAGGATGACAGGGGGCGAAGTCACCTACGAGCAGTACTTC. Translating it yields CASRMTGGEVTYEQYF.

This clonotype has only one observation. The V call is TRBV13, the J call TRBJ1-1, with a possible D match to TRBD1 (5 bases). The CDR3 extends over 14 amino acids. V shed 1 base and J shed 3 bases, with 9 bases lying between them. Germline V lookup: CDR1 PRHDT, CDR2 FYEKMQ (reference sequence). The CDR3 DNA sequence: TGTGCCAGCAGCTTAGTCCAGGGTTACACTGAAGCTTTCTTT. Translation: CASSLVQGYTEAFF. The complete variable domain, with remaining parts taken from reference TRBV13 and TRBJ1-1, reads AAGVIQSPRHLIKEKRETATLKCYPIPRHDTVYWYQQGPGQDPQFLISFYEKMQSDKGSIPDRFSAQQFSDYHSELNMSSLELGDSALYFCASSLVQGYTEAFFGQGTRLTVV.

This clonotype was picked up a small number of times. V usage is TRBV2 and J usage is TRBJ1-2; D is uncertain. Germline V gene lookup returns CDR1 SNHLY and CDR2 FYNNEI. V lost 0 bases and J 6 bases, leaving 14 bases between the germline ends. The CDR3 spans 15 residues. The CDR3: CASSEAIRTMDGYTF. The CDR3 coding sequence is TGTGCCAGCAGTGAAGCGATCCGAACTATGGATGGCTACACCTTC. Filled out from reference TRBV2 and TRBJ1-2, the complete variable domain reads EPEVTQTPSHQVTQMGQEVILRCVPISNHLYFYWYRQILGQKVEFLVSFYNNEISEKSEIFDDQFSVERPDGSNFTLKIRSTKLEDSAMYFCASSEAIRTMDGYTFGSGTRLTVV.

This clonotype was recorded many times. The V call is TRBV6-2 or TRBV6-3, the J call TRBJ1-2; D unclear. From germline, CDR1 is MNHEY and CDR2 SVGEGT. The CDR3 length is 14 residues. Trimming cost V 8 bases and J 0 bases, with 13 bases left between them. The CDR3 protein is CASRPTRANYGYTF. CDR3 in DNA: TGTGCCAGCCGACCTACTAGAGCTAACTATGGCTACACCTTC.

The chain couples TRBV24-1 to TRBJ1-2; TRBD1 might be the D (5 bases). The CDR3 is made up of 13 amino acids. The germline V gene has CDR1 KGHDR and CDR2 SFDVKD. Trimming stripped 12 bases from V and 6 bases from J, with 19 bases between. In DNA form, the CDR3 reads TGTGCCTCCCAACCAGGAGGGGTGCATGGCTACACCTTC. Translating it yields CASQPGGVHGYTF.

There are many counts of this clonotype. This chain links TRBV11-2 with TRBJ1-1; no firm D call. With 6 bases removed from V and 4 bases from J, the gap between germline ends came to 12 bases. There are 13 residues in the CDR3. From germline, CDR1 is SGHAT and CDR2 FQNNGV. The CDR3 nucleotides read TGTGCCAGCAGTTGGGAGTCGGGCACTGAAGCTTTCTTT. Protein product: CASSWESGTEAFF.

This clonotype was picked up many times. The gene calls are TRBV18 and TRBJ2-5; a possible D gene is TRBD1 (5 bases). Deletions cut 8 bases from V and 3 bases from J, with 10 bases between. The CDR3 runs to 12 residues. Germline V lookup: CDR1 KGHSH, CDR2 LQKENI. CDR3 coding DNA: TGTGCCAGCAGTCCCAGGGAAGAGACCCAGTACTTC. Amino acids: CASSPREETQYF.